The present TCR beta chain was sequenced within a study of OX40 agonist ivuxolimab in advanced cancers. Study-wide context: Administration of intravenous ivuxolimab to patients occurred every 2 weeks at 0.01 to 10 mg/kg.

This CDR3 has 17 amino acids. Germline V gives CDR1 SGHVS, CDR2 FNYEAQ. Trimming removed 2 bases from V and 5 bases from J, with 21 bases in between. With regard to this clone: The antigen is undetermined.

Whole-study findings and limits: No antigen was identified for the clonally expanded peripheral T cells. CD4+ and CD8+ blood T cells expanded clonally by week 6 at 0.1 to 3.0 mg/kg. Some nonresponders also had low normalized T-cell clonal expansion.

Sequencing was performed with immunoSEQ multiplex PCR; in TCRdb, only in-frame clones are kept and a portion is missing. The sample lists around 20,000 clones, roughly four fifths occurring once. The sequencing used CD4+ or CD8+ T cells sorted from blood, collected in a trial of the OX40 agonist ivuxolimab. The receptor's source is an adult with an advanced solid tumor such as melanoma, head and neck, liver or kidney cancer. The V and J genes are TRBV7-6 and TRBJ1-1; weak D call: TRBD1 (6 bases). CDR3 residues: CASSLPRDTFSRTEAFF. In DNA form, the CDR3 reads TGTGCCAGCAGCTTACCCCGGGACACCTTTTCGAGGACTGAAGCTTTCTTT.